The T cell receptor beta chain described here comes from a study of blood T cell repertoires in COVID-19. Produced via immunoSEQ multiplex PCR; TCRdb's table is partial and in-frame only. Altogether roughly 400,000 clones are present, approximately 90% being singletons, with the ten largest covering about 1.1%. The trim removed 4 bases at V and 9 bases at J, leaving 2 bases unmatched. This CDR3 is built from 12 residues. Germline values: CDR1 LGHDT, CDR2 YNNKEL (reference sequence). This clonotype originated in a man in his thirties or forties who had recovered from COVID-19. This chain joins TRBV3-1 (or the pseudogene TRBV3-2) and TRBJ2-1; 8 nucleotides agree with TRBD1. The sample consisted of PBMCs or T cells enriched from blood (not recorded which). The CDR3 sequence: CASSLRGLEQFF. The CDR3 coding sequence is TGTGCCAGCAGCCTCAGGGGGCTTGAGCAGTTCTTC.